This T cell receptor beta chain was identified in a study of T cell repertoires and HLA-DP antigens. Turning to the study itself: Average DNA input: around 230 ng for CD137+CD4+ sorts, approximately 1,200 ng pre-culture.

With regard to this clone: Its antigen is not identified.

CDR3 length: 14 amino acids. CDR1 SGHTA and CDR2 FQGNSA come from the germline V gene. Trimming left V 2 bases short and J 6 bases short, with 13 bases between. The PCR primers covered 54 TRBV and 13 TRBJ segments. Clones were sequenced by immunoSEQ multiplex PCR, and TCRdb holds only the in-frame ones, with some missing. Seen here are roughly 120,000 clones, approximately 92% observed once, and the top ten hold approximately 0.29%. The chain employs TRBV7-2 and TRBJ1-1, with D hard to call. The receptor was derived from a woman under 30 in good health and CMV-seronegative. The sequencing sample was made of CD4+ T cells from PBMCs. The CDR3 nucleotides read TGTGCCAGCAGCTTATTAGGTCGAAGTTCTGAAGCTTTCTTT. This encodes CASSLLGRSSEAFF.